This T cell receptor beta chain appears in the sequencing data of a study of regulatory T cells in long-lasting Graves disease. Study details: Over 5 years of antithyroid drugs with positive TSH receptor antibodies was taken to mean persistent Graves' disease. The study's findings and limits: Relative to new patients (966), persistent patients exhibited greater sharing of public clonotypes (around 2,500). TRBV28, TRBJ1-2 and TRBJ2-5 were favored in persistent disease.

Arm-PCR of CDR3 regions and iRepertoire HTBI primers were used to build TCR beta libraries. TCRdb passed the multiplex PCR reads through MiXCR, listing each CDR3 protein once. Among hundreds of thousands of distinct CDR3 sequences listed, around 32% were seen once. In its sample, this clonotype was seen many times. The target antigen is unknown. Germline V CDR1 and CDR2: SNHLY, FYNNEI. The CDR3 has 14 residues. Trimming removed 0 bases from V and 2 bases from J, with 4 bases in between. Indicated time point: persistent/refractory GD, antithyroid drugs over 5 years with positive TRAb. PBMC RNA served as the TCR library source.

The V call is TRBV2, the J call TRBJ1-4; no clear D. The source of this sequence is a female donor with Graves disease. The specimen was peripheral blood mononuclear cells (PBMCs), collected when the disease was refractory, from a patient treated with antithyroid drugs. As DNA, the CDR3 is TGTGCCAGCAGTGAAGCTGGGACTAATGAAAAACTGTTTTTT. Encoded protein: CASSEAGTNEKLFF.